This T cell receptor beta chain appears in the sequencing data of a study of blood T cell repertoires in COVID-19 (dated by TCRdb to between 2020 and 2021). About the study as a whole: The collaborator samples originated in the United States, Italy and Spain and spanned the acute and convalescent phases of COVID-19. The sample metadata nearly always contained a de-identified subject ID, COVID-19 status, age in years and sex. The repertoires were released in a freely available public database meant as a resource for research on the immune response to SARS-CoV-2. Deeply sampled blood TCRbeta repertoires from subjects exposed to, actively infected with, or recovered from COVID-19 were included in the dataset. The material from the prospective study consisted of cDNA or gDNA derived from T cells, B-cell-depleted T cells, or PBMCs. Where available, HLA class I and class II types were obtained from metadata supplied by the sample provider rather than from assay-based typing. Samples came from the ongoing ImmuneRACE study (first 160 participants) plus 1,254 subjects from 6 global collaborators.

CDR1 and CDR2, looked up from the germline V gene, are KGHSH and LQKENI. The junction shows trimming of 2 bases on V and 2 bases on J, plus 9 bases between the germline ends. There are 14 amino acids in the CDR3, from cysteine to phenylalanine inclusive. Left in the record is the CDR3 DNA by itself, 42 bases read in frame from the first base. Each collaborating institution followed its own protocols to collect whole blood in K2EDTA tubes. For TCRbeta analysis, collaborators shipped samples in one of three forms: frozen whole blood, isolated PBMCs, or DNA extracted from either of those sample types. Remarks on this clone: The specificity of this receptor is unknown. No base quality information exists; no much larger clone differs at one position.

The immunoSEQ Assay, a bias-controlled multiplex PCR, was used to amplify TCRbeta CDR3 regions from genomic DNA. On the study's bioinformatics: Within the assay, amplification of reference gene primers was used to estimate how many nucleated cells each sample contained. To quantify the absolute abundance of each unique TCRbeta CDR3 rearrangement, sequence reads were collapsed and filtered. Productive Simpson clonality was computed per sample as the square root of Simpson's diversity index over productive rearrangements. TCRdb provides this immuneACCESS table in a form limited to in-frame rearrangements. Some clones are lacking; in checked studies, under half of them reflect an unresolved V gene, and why the rest are absent is not known. The V and J calls and clone size come from that table; D and trimming were worked out from the DNA. This sample is represented by 200,000 to 250,000 clones; 80% to 90% of them were singletons. Of the sample, around 1.5% falls within the top ten clones.

Study-level results and caveats: The quantity of clinical and demographic metadata differed by source and by participant and was supplied without curation.

This receptor was identified in a man aged 80 or over with acute or convalescent COVID-19. The sequence is built from TRBV18 and TRBJ2-5; the D region possibly corresponds to TRBD1 (5 bases align). The specimen sequenced was peripheral blood. The CDR3 protein: CASSPGAAQETQYF. The nucleotide sequence reads as follows: TGTGCCAGCTCACCAGGGGCAGCTCAAGAGACCCAGTACTTC.